Presented here are 25 T cell receptor beta chains from one specimen sequenced in a study of T cells expressing NK-cell markers. TCRdb re-called the 5' RACE reads; every CDR3 protein appears as one record, without DNA. Seen in this sample are 400,000 to 550,000 distinct CDR3 sequences; the ten most common clones hold 6% to 8%. Specimen: blood T cells: a sorted CD56 or NKG2C T cell subset, CD4+ or CD8+ T cells, or bulk PBMC T cells (not recorded which). The source is a woman between 18 and 69 years old in good health.

The rearrangement links TRBV20-1 to TRBJ1-4; the D gene TCRdb calls, TRBD1, cannot be checked with no DNA. The CDR3 consists of 15 residues. Germline V gene data show CDR1 as DFQATT and CDR2 as SNEGSKA (reference sequence). Here the CDR3 reads CSARDAAGDYEKLFF.

The chain uses TRBV6-5 and TRBJ2-2; TCRdb's assignment of TRBD1 cannot be checked, as there is no DNA. CDR1 MNHEY and CDR2 SVGAGI come from the germline V gene. This CDR3 has 16 residues. This CDR3 reads CASSSLQGKETGELFF.

The chain is built from TRBV10-3 and TRBJ2-7; TCRdb's D call, TRBD1, is unchecked because there is no DNA. The CDR3 consists of 13 residues. The germline V gene has CDR1 ENHRY and CDR2 SYGVKD. CDR3 in amino acids: CAISGGGGYEQYF.

The gene calls are TRBV20-1 and TRBJ1-4; checking the TCRdb D call of TRBD1 is not possible without DNA. The CDR3 consists of 13 residues. Germline V CDR1 and CDR2: DFQATT, SNEGSKA (reference sequence). This chain's CDR3 is CSALHAPNEKLFF.

This chain links TRBV20-1 with TRBJ2-7; TCRdb's D call of TRBD2 is untestable without DNA. Germline values: CDR1 DFQATT, CDR2 SNEGSKA (reference sequence). This CDR3 is built from 12 residues. CDR3 protein: CSAVAGGYEQYF.

The chain joins TRBV9 to TRBJ1-6; the TRBD1 assignment by TCRdb is unverifiable without DNA. This CDR3 region has 13 residues. Germline V gene lookup returns CDR1 SGDLS and CDR2 YYNGEE. The CDR3 loop is CASSGTGNSPLHF.

The CDR3 reads CATSDSRLAYNEQFF. The chain carries TRBV24-1 and TRBJ2-1; TCRdb names TRBD2, which stays unverified in the absence of DNA. This CDR3 has 15 amino acids. The V gene's germline CDR1 is KGHDR and CDR2 SFDVKD.

This chain uses TRBV20-1 with TRBJ1-2; TCRdb picks TRBD1, but there is no DNA to check that call. Germline values: CDR1 DFQATT, CDR2 SNEGSKA (reference sequence). This CDR3 is 14 amino acids long. CDR3 sequence: CSARSDRGLYGYTF.

The rearrangement uses TRBV5-1 and TRBJ1-6; no DNA is available, so the TRBD1 call from TCRdb remains unchecked. The CDR3 is 15 amino acids. CDR1 is SGHRS and CDR2 is YFSETQ in the germline V gene. CDR3 sequence: CASSVGQAPMTPLHF. The variable domain in full, with the rest retrieved from reference TRBV5-1 and TRBJ1-6, is KAGVTQTPRYLIKTRGQQVTLSCSPISGHRSVSWYQQTPGQGLQFLFEYFSETQRNKGNFPGRFSGRQFSNSRSEMNVSTLELGDSALYLCASSVGQAPMTPLHFGNGTRLTVT.

The gene calls are TRBV6-5 and TRBJ2-7; with no DNA, the TCRdb D assignment of TRBD1 cannot be verified. The CDR3 covers 14 residues. From germline, CDR1 is MNHEY and CDR2 SVGAGI. Here the CDR3 reads CASSYSGQGYEQYF.

The J gene is TRBJ2-4, the V gene TRBV12-3 or TRBV12-4; TCRdb's assignment of TRBD1 cannot be checked, as there is no DNA. The CDR3 is 15 residues long. The CDR3 sequence is CASSLRGTAKNIQYF.

V usage is TRBV3-1 and J usage is TRBJ2-1. Per the germline V gene, CDR1 is LGHDT and CDR2 is YNNKEL (reference sequence). There are 14 residues in the CDR3. CDR3 residues: CASSQANYPSEQFF.

This sequence joins TRBV7-3 and TRBJ2-2; TCRdb reports TRBD2, a call that lacks DNA to check it against. Germline V lookup: CDR1 SGHTA, CDR2 FQGTGA. The CDR3 has 15 residues. This CDR3 reads CASGRTSRNTGELFF.

This chain links TRBV11-2 with TRBJ2-1. The CDR3 has 14 residues. Germline V lookup: CDR1 SGHAT, CDR2 FQNNGV. CDR3 region: CASSLELDSNEQFF.

This rearrangement joins TRBV20-1 to TRBJ2-7; TCRdb designates TRBD1, a call that cannot be tested without DNA. The germline V gene has CDR1 DFQATT and CDR2 SNEGSKA (reference sequence). The CDR3 spans 15 residues. The CDR3 spells CSARLRGPGFWEQYF.

This chain connects TRBV6-5 to TRBJ1-5; TCRdb returns TRBD1, unconfirmable since there is no DNA. The CDR3 has 18 residues. CDR1 and CDR2 (germline): MNHEY, SVGAGI. The CDR3 sequence: CASSYTGTGGASGQPQHF.

The chain combines TRBV12-3 or TRBV12-4 with TRBJ1-6; TCRdb outputs TRBD1, but without DNA this stays unchecked. This CDR3 has 16 amino acids. The CDR3 loop reads CASTKGQGSYNSPLHF.

This chain joins TRBV29-1 and TRBJ2-6. CDR1 is SQVTM and CDR2 is ANQGSEA in the germline V gene. This CDR3 contains 12 residues. CDR3 residues: CSVVIGANVLTF.

This sequence joins TRBV9 and TRBJ2-2. This CDR3 is 14 amino acids long. CDR1 and CDR2 from the germline V gene are SGDLS and YYNGEE. This CDR3 reads CASSKQGDTGELFF.

This sequence joins TRBV20-1 and TRBJ2-3; the D call from TCRdb, TRBD2, cannot be confirmed without DNA. CDR3 length: 14 amino acids. CDR1 is DFQATT and CDR2 is SNEGSKA in the germline V gene (reference sequence). CDR3 residues: CSALTRGVGDTQYF.

This rearrangement joins TRBV5-4 to TRBJ2-7; TCRdb gives TRBD1 as the D gene, but with no DNA this cannot be confirmed. The CDR3 length is 16 residues. Germline-derived CDR1 and CDR2 are SGHNT and YYREEE (reference sequence). CDR3 in amino acids: CASSLFGTGGPYEQYF.

The chain has TRBV5-6 and TRBJ2-1; TCRdb selects TRBD1, and the lack of DNA leaves this call unchecked. The germline V gene encodes CDR1 SGHDT and CDR2 YYEEEE. This CDR3 contains 16 residues. The chain's CDR3 is CASSPQQGTKYNEQFF.

The chain links TRBV28 to TRBJ2-1; checking the TCRdb D call of TRBD1 is not possible without DNA. Germline CDR1 reads MDHEN; CDR2 reads SYDVKM. CDR3 size: 15 residues. CDR3 region: CASSLGSGAGNEQFF.

The rearrangement uses TRBV4-3 and TRBJ2-7. Germline values: CDR1 LGHNA, CDR2 YSLEER. CDR3 size: 14 residues. CDR3 loop: CASSQEPSLDEQYF.

This sequence joins TRBV6-4 and TRBJ2-2; TCRdb proposes TRBD2, but this gene call is untestable without DNA. The CDR3 loop spans 15 amino acids. In germline, CDR1 is MRHNA, CDR2 SNTAGT. This CDR3 is CATPLASCATGELFF.